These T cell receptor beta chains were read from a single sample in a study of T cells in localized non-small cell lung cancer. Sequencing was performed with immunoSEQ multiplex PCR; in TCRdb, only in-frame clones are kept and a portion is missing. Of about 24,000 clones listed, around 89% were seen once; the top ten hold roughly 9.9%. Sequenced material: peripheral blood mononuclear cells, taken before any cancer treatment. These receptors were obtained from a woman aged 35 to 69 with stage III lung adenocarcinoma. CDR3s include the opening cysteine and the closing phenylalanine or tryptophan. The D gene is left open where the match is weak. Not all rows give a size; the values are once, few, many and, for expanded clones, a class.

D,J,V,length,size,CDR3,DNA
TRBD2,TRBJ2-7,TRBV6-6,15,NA,CASGRGGTSVYEQYF,TGTGCCAGCGGACGAGGGGGGACTAGCGTCTACGAGCAGTACTTC
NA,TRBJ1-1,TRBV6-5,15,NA,CASNPGGSLNTEAFF,TGTGCCAGCAATCCCGGGGGCAGTCTGAACACTGAAGCTTTCTTT
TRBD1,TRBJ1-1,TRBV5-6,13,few,CASSQQGDTEAFF,TGTGCCAGCAGCCAGCAGGGGGACACTGAAGCTTTCTTT
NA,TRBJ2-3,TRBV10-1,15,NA,CASSDGGISTDTQYF,TGCGCCAGCAGTGACGGGGGAATCTCCACAGATACGCAGTATTTT
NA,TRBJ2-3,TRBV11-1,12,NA,CASSLVGDTQYF,TGTGCCAGCAGCTTAGTTGGGGATACGCAGTATTTT
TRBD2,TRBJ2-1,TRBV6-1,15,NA,CATSTNREGHNEQFF,TGTGCCACCAGTACGAACCGGGAGGGCCATAATGAGCAGTTCTTC
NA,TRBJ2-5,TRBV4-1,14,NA,CASSQGPAQAALYF,TGCGCCAGCAGCCAAGGCCCGGCACAGGCGGCTTTGTACTTC
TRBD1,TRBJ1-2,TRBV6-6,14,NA,CASSTWDRESGYTF,TGTGCCAGCAGTACCTGGGACAGGGAGTCTGGCTACACCTTC
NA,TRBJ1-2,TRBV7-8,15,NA,CASSRMRQTNYGYTF,TGTGCCAGCAGCCGAATGAGACAGACTAACTATGGCTACACCTTC
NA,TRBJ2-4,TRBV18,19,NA,CASSPQGLGEALAKNIQYF,TGTGCCAGCTCACCACAGGGACTGGGAGAGGCGCTAGCCAAAAACATTCAGTACTTC
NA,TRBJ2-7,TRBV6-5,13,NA,CASSKGGDYEQYF,TGTGCCAGCAGTAAAGGGGGAGACTACGAGCAGTACTTC
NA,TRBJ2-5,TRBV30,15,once,CAWKRKGGGGETQYF,TGTGCCTGGAAGCGAAAAGGTGGGGGCGGAGAGACCCAGTACTTC
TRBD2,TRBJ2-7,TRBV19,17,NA,CASSLTSGSGKSYEQYF,TGTGCCAGTAGTTTGACTAGCGGGAGTGGGAAAAGTTACGAGCAGTACTTC
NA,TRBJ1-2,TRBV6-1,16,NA,CASSGVPGETGYGYTF,TGTGCCAGCAGTGGGGTCCCGGGCGAGACGGGCTATGGCTACACCTTC
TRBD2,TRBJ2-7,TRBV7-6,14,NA,CASSLVRETYEQYF,TGTGCCAGCAGCTTAGTGCGGGAGACCTACGAGCAGTACTTC
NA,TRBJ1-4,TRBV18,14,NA,CASSGDQITEKLFF,TGTGCCAGCTCGGGGGACCAGATAACGGAAAAACTGTTTTTT
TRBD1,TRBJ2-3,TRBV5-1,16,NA,CASSLVGQGASDTQYF,TGCGCCAGCAGCTTGGTGGGACAGGGGGCGTCAGATACGCAGTATTTT
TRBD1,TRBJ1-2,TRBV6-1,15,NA,CASNSPGQGAGGYTF,TGTGCCAGCAATTCACCGGGACAGGGGGCGGGTGGCTACACCTTC
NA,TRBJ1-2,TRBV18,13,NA,CASSRSRNYGYTF,TGTGCCAGCTCACGTTCACGTAACTATGGCTACACCTTC
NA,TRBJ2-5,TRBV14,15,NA,CASSQTRGTGETQYF,TGTGCCAGCAGCCAGACTAGGGGTACCGGCGAGACCCAGTACTTC
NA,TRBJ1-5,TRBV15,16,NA,CATSRDIRDSNQPQHF,TGTGCCACCAGCAGAGATATAAGAGATAGCAATCAGCCCCAGCATTTT
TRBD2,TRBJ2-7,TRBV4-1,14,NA,CASSQGLAGAEQYF,TGCGCCAGCAGCCAGGGACTAGCGGGAGCCGAGCAGTACTTC
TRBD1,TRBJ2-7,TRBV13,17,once,CASSLMGPQGAGYEQYF,TGTGCCAGCAGCTTAATGGGCCCCCAGGGGGCCGGCTACGAGCAGTACTTC
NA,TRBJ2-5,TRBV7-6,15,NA,CASSSRVGPQETQYF,TGTGCCAGCAGCTCCCGCGTCGGGCCCCAAGAGACCCAGTACTTC
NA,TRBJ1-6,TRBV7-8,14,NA,CASSLRSTNSPLHF,TGTGCCAGCAGCTTAAGGTCCACTAATTCACCCCTCCACTTT
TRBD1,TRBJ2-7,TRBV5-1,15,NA,CASRHRDSHLYEQYF,TGCGCCAGCAGACACCGGGACAGCCACCTCTACGAGCAGTACTTC
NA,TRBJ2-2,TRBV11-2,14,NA,CASSLGGNTGELFF,TGTGCCAGCAGCTTGGGCGGGAACACCGGGGAGCTGTTTTTT
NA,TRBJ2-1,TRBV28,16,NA,CASSLLWSGHLVEQFF,TGTGCCAGCAGTTTATTGTGGTCGGGCCATTTGGTTGAGCAGTTCTTC
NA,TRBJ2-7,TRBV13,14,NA,CASSLGQAAYEQYF,TGTGCCAGCAGCTTAGGACAGGCAGCCTACGAGCAGTACTTC
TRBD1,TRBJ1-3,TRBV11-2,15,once,CASSPRTGAGNTIYF,TGTGCCAGCAGCCCCCGGACAGGGGCTGGAAACACCATATATTTT
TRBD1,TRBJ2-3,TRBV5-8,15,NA,CASSSGQASTDTQYF,TGTGCCAGCAGCTCGGGACAGGCTAGCACAGATACGCAGTATTTT
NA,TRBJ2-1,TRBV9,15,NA,CASSVSGASYNEQFF,TGTGCCAGCAGCGTTTCGGGGGCATCCTACAATGAGCAGTTCTTC
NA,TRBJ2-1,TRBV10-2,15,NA,CASSESGGAGNEQFF,TGCGCCAGCAGTGAGTCCGGGGGTGCGGGCAATGAGCAGTTCTTC
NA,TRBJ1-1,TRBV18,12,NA,CASSPMNTEAFF,TGTGCCAGCTCACCCATGAACACTGAAGCTTTCTTT
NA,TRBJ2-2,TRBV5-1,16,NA,CASSLEATGNTGELFF,TGCGCCAGCAGCTTGGAGGCGACTGGTAACACCGGGGAGCTGTTTTTT
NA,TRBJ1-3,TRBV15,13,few,CATSRDYGNTIYF,TGTGCCACCAGCAGAGATTATGGAAACACCATATATTTT
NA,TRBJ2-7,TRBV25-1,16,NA,CASSAKPGLGSYEQYF,TGTGCCAGCAGTGCAAAACCGGGACTCGGCTCTTACGAGCAGTACTTC
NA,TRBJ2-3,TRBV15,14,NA,CATSPTGVTDTQYF,TGTGCCACCAGCCCTACGGGAGTTACAGATACGCAGTATTTT
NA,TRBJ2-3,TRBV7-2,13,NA,CASSSQVSDTQYF,TGTGCCAGCAGCTCACAGGTATCAGATACGCAGTATTTT
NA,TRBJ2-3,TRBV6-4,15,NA,CASSDSAGNTDTQYF,TGTGCCAGCAGTGACTCGGCGGGAAACACAGATACGCAGTATTTT
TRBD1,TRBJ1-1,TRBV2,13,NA,CATRTGELTEAFF,TGTGCCACCCGGACAGGGGAGTTGACTGAAGCTTTCTTT
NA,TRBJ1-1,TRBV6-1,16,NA,CASSESNRPANTEAFF,TGTGCCAGCAGTGAATCGAACAGACCAGCGAACACTGAAGCTTTCTTT
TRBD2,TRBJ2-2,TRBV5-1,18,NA,CASSPGTSGRANTGELFF,TGCGCCAGCAGCCCGGGGACTAGCGGGAGGGCGAACACCGGGGAGCTGTTTTTT
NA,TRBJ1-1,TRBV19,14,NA,CASRLIAAYTEAFF,TGTGCCAGTAGATTGATCGCGGCGTACACTGAAGCTTTCTTT
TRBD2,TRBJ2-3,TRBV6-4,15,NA,CASSEAGAGTDTQYF,TGTGCCAGCAGTGAGGCGGGAGCTGGCACAGATACGCAGTATTTT
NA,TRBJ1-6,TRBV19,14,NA,CASSLGRGGAPLHF,TGTGCCAGTAGTCTCGGTCGGGGGGGGGCACCCCTCCACTTT
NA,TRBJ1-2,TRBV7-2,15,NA,CASSLAGQANYGYTF,TGTGCCAGCAGTCTGGCTGGTCAGGCCAACTATGGCTACACCTTC
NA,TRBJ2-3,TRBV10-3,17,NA,CAISDAVGRGTTDTQYF,TGTGCCATCAGTGACGCTGTAGGCAGGGGAACCACAGATACGCAGTATTTT
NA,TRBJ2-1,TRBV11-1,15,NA,CASSLGSVMTDEQFF,TGTGCCAGCAGCTTGGGATCGGTAATGACCGATGAGCAGTTCTTC